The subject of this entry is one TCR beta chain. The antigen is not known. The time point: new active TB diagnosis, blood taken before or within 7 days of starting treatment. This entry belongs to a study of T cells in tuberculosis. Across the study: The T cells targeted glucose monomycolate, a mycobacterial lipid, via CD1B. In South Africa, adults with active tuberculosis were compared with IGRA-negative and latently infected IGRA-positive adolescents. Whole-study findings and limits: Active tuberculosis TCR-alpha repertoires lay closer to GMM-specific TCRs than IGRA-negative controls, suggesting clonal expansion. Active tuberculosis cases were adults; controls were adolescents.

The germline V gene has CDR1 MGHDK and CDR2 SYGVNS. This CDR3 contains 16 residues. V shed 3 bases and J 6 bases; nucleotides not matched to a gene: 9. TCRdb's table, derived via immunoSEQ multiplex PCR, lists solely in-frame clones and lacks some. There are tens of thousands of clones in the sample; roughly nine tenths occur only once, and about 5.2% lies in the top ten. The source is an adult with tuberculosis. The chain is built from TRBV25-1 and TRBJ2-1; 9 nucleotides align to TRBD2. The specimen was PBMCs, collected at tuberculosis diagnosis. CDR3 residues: CASSDPKRLAANEQFF. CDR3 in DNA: TGTGCCAGCAGTGACCCGAAACGACTAGCGGCCAATGAGCAGTTCTTC.